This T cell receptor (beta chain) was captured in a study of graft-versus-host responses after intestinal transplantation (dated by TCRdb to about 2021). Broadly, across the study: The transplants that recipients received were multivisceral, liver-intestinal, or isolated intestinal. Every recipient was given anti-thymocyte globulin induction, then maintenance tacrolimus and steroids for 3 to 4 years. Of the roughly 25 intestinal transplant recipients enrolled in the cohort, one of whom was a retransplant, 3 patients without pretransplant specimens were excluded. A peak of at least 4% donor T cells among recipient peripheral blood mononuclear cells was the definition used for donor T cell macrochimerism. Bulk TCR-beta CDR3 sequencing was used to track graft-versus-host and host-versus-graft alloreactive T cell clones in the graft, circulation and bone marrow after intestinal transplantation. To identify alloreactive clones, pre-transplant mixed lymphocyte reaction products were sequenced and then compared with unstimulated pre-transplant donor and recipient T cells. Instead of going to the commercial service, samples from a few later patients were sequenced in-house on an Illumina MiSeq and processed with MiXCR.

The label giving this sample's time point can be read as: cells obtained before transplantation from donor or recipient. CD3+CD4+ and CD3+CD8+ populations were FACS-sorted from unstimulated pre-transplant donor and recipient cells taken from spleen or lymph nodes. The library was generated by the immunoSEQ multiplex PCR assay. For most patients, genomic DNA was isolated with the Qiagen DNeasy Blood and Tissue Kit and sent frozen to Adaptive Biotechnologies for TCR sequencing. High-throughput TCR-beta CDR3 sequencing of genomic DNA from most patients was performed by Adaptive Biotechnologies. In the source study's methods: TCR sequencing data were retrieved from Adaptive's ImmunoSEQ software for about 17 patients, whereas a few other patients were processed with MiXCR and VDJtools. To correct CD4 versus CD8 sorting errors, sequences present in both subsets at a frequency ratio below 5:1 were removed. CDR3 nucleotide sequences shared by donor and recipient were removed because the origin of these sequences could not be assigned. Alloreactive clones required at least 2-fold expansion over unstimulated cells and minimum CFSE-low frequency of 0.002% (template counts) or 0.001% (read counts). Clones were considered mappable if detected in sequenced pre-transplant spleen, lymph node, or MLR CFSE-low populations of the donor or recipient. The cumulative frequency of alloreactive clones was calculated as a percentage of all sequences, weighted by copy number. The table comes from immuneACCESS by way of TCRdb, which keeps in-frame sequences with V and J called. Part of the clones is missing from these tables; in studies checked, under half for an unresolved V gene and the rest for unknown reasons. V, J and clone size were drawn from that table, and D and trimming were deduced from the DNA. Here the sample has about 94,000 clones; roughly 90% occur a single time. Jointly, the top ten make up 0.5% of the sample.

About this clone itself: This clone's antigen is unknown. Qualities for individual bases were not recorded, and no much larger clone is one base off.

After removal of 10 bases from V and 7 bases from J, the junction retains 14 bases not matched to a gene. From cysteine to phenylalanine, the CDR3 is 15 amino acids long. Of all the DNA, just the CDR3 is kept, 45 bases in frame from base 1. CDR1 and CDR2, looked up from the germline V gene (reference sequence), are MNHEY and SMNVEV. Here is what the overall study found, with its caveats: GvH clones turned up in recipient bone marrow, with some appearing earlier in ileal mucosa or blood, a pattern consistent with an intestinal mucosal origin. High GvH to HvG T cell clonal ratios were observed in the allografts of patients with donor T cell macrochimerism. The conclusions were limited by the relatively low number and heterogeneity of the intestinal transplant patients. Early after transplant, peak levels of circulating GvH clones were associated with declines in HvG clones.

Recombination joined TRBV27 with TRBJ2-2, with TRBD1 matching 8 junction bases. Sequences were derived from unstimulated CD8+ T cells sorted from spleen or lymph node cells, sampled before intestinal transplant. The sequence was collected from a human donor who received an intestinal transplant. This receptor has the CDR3 CANSLGTGFVGELFF. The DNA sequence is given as TGTGCCAACAGCTTGGGGACAGGATTTGTCGGGGAGCTGTTTTTT.